The 7 T cell receptor beta chains below come from one sample, sequenced in a study of cytomegalovirus exposure and HLA in healthy donors. A multiplex PCR was run with 60 Vbeta primers and 13 Jbeta primers. TCRdb's copy holds only in-frame clones and misses some; the assay was immunoSEQ multiplex PCR. The sample consists of fewer than 200,000 clones, 80% to 85% of them appearing once. Sequences were obtained from PBMCs. The receptors shown here come from a woman aged 30 to 39 in good health and CMV-seronegative.

The chain is built from TRBV13 and TRBJ1-2; unclear D gene. CDR3 length: 12 amino acids. CDR1 and CDR2 (germline): PRHDT, FYEKMQ (reference sequence). V was shortened by 0 bases and J by 6 bases, with 5 bases between the two germline ends. CDR3: CASSLGPDGYTF. The CDR3 nucleotides read TGTGCCAGCAGCTTAGGCCCGGATGGCTACACCTTC. Together with reference TRBV13 and TRBJ1-2, the CDR3 gives the full variable domain: AAGVIQSPRHLIKEKRETATLKCYPIPRHDTVYWYQQGPGQDPQFLISFYEKMQSDKGSIPDRFSAQQFSDYHSELNMSSLELGDSALYFCASSLGPDGYTFGSGTRLTVV.

The rearrangement links TRBV28 to TRBJ2-1; 14 bases agree with TRBD2. Per germline, CDR1 MDHEN and CDR2 SYDVKM. The CDR3 covers 14 residues. The ends lost 8 bases at V and 9 bases at J; junction bases unmatched: 6. CDR3 nucleotides: TGTGCCAGCCTGACTAGCGGGAGGGCGATTGAGCAGTTCTTC. It codes for CASLTSGRAIEQFF.

The CDR3 reads CASRESSGYGYTF. CDR3 bases: TGTGCCAGCAGAGAATCGTCGGGGTATGGCTACACCTTC. V usage is TRBV6-1 and J usage is TRBJ1-2, with no clear D. Looked up from germline, CDR1 is MNHNS and CDR2 is SASEGT. V was clipped by 6 bases and J by 5 bases, with 13 bases between them. The CDR3 runs 13 residues.

This chain uses TRBV6-5 with TRBJ2-3; D is perhaps TRBD1 (6 bases). The length of the CDR3 is 13 residues. The V end was cut by 2 bases, the J end by 4 bases, with 7 bases between. Per germline, CDR1 MNHEY and CDR2 SVGAGI. The CDR3 nucleotides are TGTGCCAGCAGTTACACAGGGTCAGATACGCAGTATTTT. It is translated as CASSYTGSDTQYF.

V and J are TRBV6-6 and TRBJ2-7; D is uncertain. Germline loops: CDR1 MNHNY, CDR2 SVGAGI (reference sequence). This CDR3 is built from 14 residues. The ends were cut back, 0 bases at V and 2 bases at J, with 8 bases in the middle. The CDR3 spells CASSYSRRAYEQYF. The CDR3 coding sequence is TGTGCCAGCAGTTACTCGAGACGGGCCTACGAGCAGTACTTC.

The rearrangement uses TRBV5-8 and TRBJ2-3, with D hard to call. The germline V gene encodes CDR1 SGHTS and CDR2 YDEGEE. This CDR3 region has 15 residues. Deletions cut 4 bases from V and 3 bases from J, with 15 bases between. The CDR3 DNA reads as TGTGCCAGCAGCCCGGCCTTGATAGCAACAGATACGCAGTATTTT. Protein product: CASSPALIATDTQYF.

The chain recombines TRBV5-6 with TRBJ2-3; possible D gene TRBD1, 6 bases. CDR1 and CDR2 (germline): SGHDT, YYEEEE. The ends were cut back, 5 bases at V and 7 bases at J, with 23 bases in the middle. The CDR3 contains 16 residues. The CDR3 DNA reads TGTGCCAGCAGAGGGAACAGGGTTACAAGTTTAAATACGCAGTATTTT. This translates into CASRGNRVTSLNTQYF.